This T cell receptor beta chain was captured in a study of shared clonotypes between healthy human individuals. For the study at large: For every donor, three CD4 naive, three CD4 memory, two CD8 naive and one CD8 memory plates were used.

Study findings and constraints: The donor pool, a small one, limited the genetic and exposure-history diversity represented. The study sampled only blood, and tissue repertoires likely differ.

In germline, CDR1 is SGDLS, CDR2 YYNGEE. The ends were cut back, 0 bases at V and 5 bases at J, with 8 bases in the middle. This CDR3 has 13 amino acids. The sorted-subset replicate PCRs were given around 200 ng DNA, which is tens of thousands of T cell genomes. The assay was immunoSEQ multiplex PCR, and TCRdb's table has in-frame clones only and misses some. The sample has about 2.4 million clones; more than 80% are singletons. As for this clone: Its antigen remains unknown.

The TCR sequence derives from a man younger than 30 in good health. The sequencing input was naive CD4+ T cells sorted from blood. The sample's subset: CD45RA+ positively selected. The chain employs TRBV9 and TRBJ2-5; no reliable D call. CDR3 bases: TGTGCCAGCAGCGTAGAGTACTGGGAGACCCAGTACTTC. Protein sequence: CASSVEYWETQYF.